The rows below give T cell receptor beta chains drawn from one sample of a study of blood T cell repertoires in COVID-19. TCRdb's copy holds only in-frame clones and misses some; the assay was immunoSEQ multiplex PCR. The table lists nearly 110,000 clones, less than 80% of them singletons, with 6.2% in the top ten. The sequenced sample was peripheral blood. The receptors originated from a man aged 80 or over with COVID-19, enrolled during active disease. CDR3s include the opening cysteine and the closing phenylalanine or tryptophan. The D gene is left open where the match is weak. The size entry is marked missing in some rows and otherwise reads once, few, many or a size class.

j_call | clone_size | v_call | d_call | cdr3_length | cdr3_aa | cdr3_nt
TRBJ1-5 | . | TRBV28 | . | 18 | CASSSLPSGSYSNQPQHF | TGTGCCAGCAGTTCACTTCCCTCAGGGTCTTATAGCAATCAGCCCCAGCATTTT
TRBJ1-1 | . | TRBV27 | TRBD1 | 15 | CASSYGTGGNTEAFF | TGTGCCAGCAGTTACGGGACAGGGGGCAACACTGAAGCTTTCTTT
TRBJ1-1 | once | TRBV18 | . | 12 | CASSPGETEAFF | TGTGCCAGCTCACCAGGGGAGACTGAAGCTTTCTTT
TRBJ1-2 | . | TRBV7-9 | . | 16 | CASSSGGTFLNYGYTF | TGTGCCAGCAGCTCTGGTGGGACATTTCTTAACTATGGCTACACCTTC
TRBJ1-4 | few | TRBV19 | TRBD1 | 16 | CASSDDRGRTNEKLFF | TGTGCCAGTAGCGACGACAGGGGAAGAACTAATGAAAAACTGTTTTTT
TRBJ1-2 | . | TRBV30 | TRBD1 | 14 | CAWSGGQGAHGYTF | TGTGCCTGGAGTGGCGGACAGGGGGCACATGGCTACACCTTC
TRBJ1-5 | . | TRBV24-1 | . | 15 | CATSDVSGFNQPQHF | TGTGCCACCAGTGATGTCAGCGGATTCAATCAGCCCCAGCATTTT
TRBJ2-3 | . | TRBV5-4 | TRBD1 | 15 | CASSSPDRATDTQYF | TGTGCCAGCAGCTCACCCGACAGGGCTACAGATACGCAGTATTTT
TRBJ2-4 | few | TRBV5-1 | TRBD2 | 18 | CASSSGGTSGGLQNIQYF | TGCGCCAGCAGCTCCGGAGGGACTAGCGGGGGGCTTCAAAACATTCAGTACTTC
TRBJ1-5 | . | TRBV28 | . | 14 | CASAAANGNQPQHF | TGTGCCAGCGCCGCAGCGAATGGCAATCAGCCCCAGCATTTT
TRBJ1-3 | . | TRBV5-1 | . | 18 | CASDDLQGRAFSGNTIYF | TGCGCCAGCGATGATCTACAGGGACGGGCTTTCTCTGGAAACACCATATATTTT
TRBJ2-3 | . | TRBV18 | . | 15 | CASSPPGRGRDTQYF | TGTGCCAGCTCTCCCCCCGGGAGAGGGCGAGATACGCAGTATTTT
TRBJ2-2 | few | TRBV2 | TRBD1 | 15 | CASSDGTVNTGELFF | TGTGCCAGCAGTGACGGGACAGTGAACACCGGGGAGCTGTTTTTT
TRBJ2-3 | . | TRBV4-1 | TRBD2 | 16 | CASSPRRVAGADTQYF | TGCGCCAGCAGCCCCCGCAGGGTAGCGGGAGCAGATACGCAGTATTTT
TRBJ2-1 | . | TRBV6-1 | TRBD1 | 14 | CASSETGWYNEQFF | TGTGCCAGCAGTGAGACAGGGTGGTACAATGAGCAGTTCTTC
TRBJ2-5 | . | TRBV19 | . | 15 | CASSTSTSMGVTQYF | TGTGCCAGTAGTACGTCGACATCAATGGGAGTGACCCAGTACTTC
TRBJ2-5 | . | TRBV10-3 | . | 14 | CAISESWGIETQYF | TGTGCCATCAGTGAGTCCTGGGGCATAGAGACCCAGTACTTC
TRBJ2-1 | . | TRBV7-8 | TRBD1 | 17 | CASSLDTGTGSYNEQFF | TGTGCCAGCAGCTTAGATACCGGGACAGGGTCCTACAATGAGCAGTTCTTC
TRBJ1-4 | . | TRBV28 | TRBD1 | 14 | CASTAGQGNEKLFF | TGTGCCAGCACCGCCGGACAGGGCAATGAAAAACTGTTTTTT
TRBJ2-1 | . | TRBV19 | . | 14 | CASSIESGLAEQFF | TGTGCCAGTAGTATAGAGTCGGGCCTAGCGGAGCAGTTCTTC
TRBJ2-2 | . | TRBV5-5 | . | 15 | CASSWAGSGTGELFF | TGTGCCAGCAGCTGGGCCGGGAGTGGCACCGGGGAGCTGTTTTTT
TRBJ2-5 | once | TRBV12-3/TRBV12-4 | . | 12 | CASSFGEETQYF | TGTGCCAGCAGTTTCGGGGAGGAGACCCAGTACTTC
TRBJ1-1 | . | TRBV7-8 | . | 16 | CASSLARETSNTEAFF | TGTGCCAGCAGCTTAGCACGGGAGACATCGAACACTGAAGCTTTCTTT
TRBJ1-5 | . | TRBV6-6 | TRBD1 | 13 | CASSYSDRAPQHF | TGTGCCAGCAGTTACTCGGACAGGGCGCCCCAGCATTTT
TRBJ1-2 | . | TRBV4-2 | . | 16 | CASSRGGQGENYGYTF | TGTGCCAGCAGCCGCGGGGGGCAGGGCGAAAACTATGGCTACACCTTC
TRBJ1-1 | . | TRBV7-8 | . | 13 | CASSSTQGTEAFF | TGTGCCAGCAGCTCTACCCAGGGCACTGAAGCTTTCTTT
TRBJ2-5 | . | TRBV6-5 | . | 16 | CASSSTDYRYQETQYF | TGTGCCAGCAGTTCCACGGACTACCGGTACCAAGAGACCCAGTACTTC
TRBJ1-1 | . | TRBV5-1 | TRBD1 | 15 | CASSYQTGGDTEAFF | TGCGCCAGCAGTTATCAGACAGGGGGGGACACTGAAGCTTTCTTT
TRBJ1-5 | . | TRBV19 | . | 16 | CASSQHGTTSNQPQHF | TGTGCCAGTAGTCAACATGGGACAACTAGCAATCAGCCCCAGCATTTT
TRBJ2-3 | . | TRBV20-1 | TRBD2 | 16 | CSASQTSGSWSDTQYF | TGCAGTGCTAGTCAGACTAGCGGGAGTTGGTCAGATACGCAGTATTTT
TRBJ2-1 | . | TRBV28 | TRBD1 | 13 | CASSFQGANEQFF | TGTGCCAGCAGTTTTCAGGGGGCGAATGAGCAGTTCTTC
TRBJ1-2 | few | TRBV9 | . | 15 | CASSPWRDEFYGYTF | TGTGCCAGCAGCCCCTGGAGAGACGAATTCTATGGCTACACCTTC
TRBJ1-1 | few | TRBV3-1/TRBV3-2 | . | 14 | CASSQTEMNTEAFF | TGTGCCAGCAGCCAAACAGAGATGAACACTGAAGCTTTCTTT
TRBJ1-3 | . | TRBV29-1 | TRBD1 | 17 | CSVVPPRGPRSGNTIYF | TGCAGCGTTGTCCCCCCCAGGGGGCCACGGTCTGGAAACACCATATATTTT
TRBJ1-2 | . | TRBV7-9 | . | 13 | CASSFTGPDGYTF | TGTGCCAGCAGCTTTACAGGACCGGATGGCTACACCTTC
TRBJ2-2 | . | TRBV4-3 | . | 12 | CASSEGLGELFF | TGCGCCAGCAGCGAGGGTCTCGGGGAGCTGTTTTTT
TRBJ1-4 | . | TRBV18 | . | 15 | CASSPPGSVNEKLFF | TGTGCCAGCTCACCACCGGGCAGTGTCAATGAAAAACTGTTTTTT
TRBJ2-1 | . | TRBV4-1 | TRBD2 | 15 | CASSLSPAGDLEQFF | TGCGCCAGCAGCCTAAGCCCAGCGGGAGACCTTGAGCAGTTCTTC
TRBJ1-3 | . | TRBV7-2 | . | 15 | CASSFPTGSGNTIYF | TGTGCCAGCAGCTTCCCGACAGGCTCTGGAAACACCATATATTTT
TRBJ1-3 | . | TRBV11-2 | TRBD1 | 14 | CASSQGTAGNTIYF | TGTGCCAGCAGCCAGGGGACAGCTGGAAACACCATATATTTT
TRBJ1-3 | . | TRBV7-2 | . | 14 | CASTEQGTGNTIYF | TGTGCCAGCACCGAACAGGGAACCGGAAACACCATATATTTT
TRBJ2-5 | . | TRBV2 | TRBD1 | 14 | CASSGDRARETQYF | TGTGCCAGCAGTGGGGACAGGGCCCGGGAGACCCAGTACTTC
TRBJ2-1 | . | TRBV2 | TRBD2 | 13 | CASRREGVGEQFF | TGTGCCAGCAGACGGGAGGGAGTGGGTGAGCAGTTCTTC
TRBJ1-3 | . | TRBV7-3 | TRBD1 | 16 | CASSLNPGQSGNTIYF | TGTGCCAGCAGCTTAAATCCGGGACAGTCTGGAAACACCATATATTTT
TRBJ2-7 | . | TRBV28 | TRBD2 | 17 | CASSSMGVAGGFHEQYF | TGTGCCAGCAGTTCAATGGGAGTAGCGGGAGGGTTCCACGAGCAGTACTTC
TRBJ1-1 | . | TRBV5-5 | . | 14 | CASNPGALNTEAFF | TGTGCCAGCAACCCAGGGGCCTTGAACACTGAAGCTTTCTTT
TRBJ1-4 | . | TRBV6-1 | TRBD1 | 15 | CASSDRDRSGEKLFF | TGTGCCAGCAGTGACCGGGACAGGTCGGGTGAAAAACTGTTTTTT
TRBJ1-3 | . | TRBV2 | . | 13 | CASSGDSGNTIYF | TGTGCCAGCAGTGGAGACTCTGGAAACACCATATATTTT
TRBJ1-1 | . | TRBV5-4 | . | 14 | CASSSLGAGTEAFF | TGTGCCAGCAGCTCATTGGGGGCGGGCACTGAAGCTTTCTTT
TRBJ2-3 | . | TRBV2 | TRBD1 | 15 | CATSGQGIRTDTQYF | TGTGCCACCTCGGGACAGGGGATAAGGACAGATACGCAGTATTTT
TRBJ2-7 | few | TRBV5-1 | TRBD2 | 13 | CASSSRDYYEQYF | TGCGCCAGCAGCTCTAGGGACTACTACGAGCAGTACTTC
TRBJ2-7 | few | TRBV27 | TRBD1 | 14 | CASSETGSSYEQYF | TGTGCCAGCAGTGAGACAGGGAGCTCCTACGAGCAGTACTTC
TRBJ1-6 | once | TRBV5-4 | TRBD1 | 14 | CASSSGQGNSPLHF | TGTGCCAGCAGCTCCGGACAGGGGAATTCACCCCTCCACTTT
TRBJ2-1 | . | TRBV9 | TRBD2 | 17 | CASSGRRTSGSIYEQFF | TGTGCCAGCAGCGGCCGTAGAACTAGCGGGAGTATCTATGAGCAGTTCTTC